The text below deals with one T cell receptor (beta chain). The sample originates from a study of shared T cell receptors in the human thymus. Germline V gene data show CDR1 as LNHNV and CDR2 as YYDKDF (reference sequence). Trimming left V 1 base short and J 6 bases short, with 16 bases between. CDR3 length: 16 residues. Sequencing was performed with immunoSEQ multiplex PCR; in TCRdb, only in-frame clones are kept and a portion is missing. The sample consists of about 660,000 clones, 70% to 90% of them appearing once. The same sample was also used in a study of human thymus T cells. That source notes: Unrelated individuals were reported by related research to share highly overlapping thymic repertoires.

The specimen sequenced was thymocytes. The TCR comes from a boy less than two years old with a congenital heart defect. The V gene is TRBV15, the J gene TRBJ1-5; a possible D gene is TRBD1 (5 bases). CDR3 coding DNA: TGTGCCACCAGCAGAGGGGGCAGGGAACTTACTCAGCCCCAGCATTTT. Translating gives CATSRGGRELTQPQHF.